This T cell receptor (beta chain) was captured in a study of blood T cell repertoires in COVID-19. About the study: PBMCs, B-cell-depleted T cells, or T cells were the source of the cDNA or gDNA that made up the material.

In the source study's methods: Reference gene primers were amplified, and this amplification served to estimate nucleated cell counts. The repertoire was sequenced with immunoSEQ multiplex PCR; TCRdb's copy has only in-frame clones and lacks some. V and J calls and clone size are given by that table; D and trimming were obtained from the DNA. The sample lists 150,000 to 250,000 clones; 70% to 80% were seen once. This clone was detected a few times. The V gene's germline CDR1 is SGHRS and CDR2 YFSETQ. The CDR3 length is 14 residues. V lost 3 bases, J lost 3 bases, and 3 bases stayed unmatched. Seattle participants joined during active infection and were tracked over time.

The chain carries TRBV5-1 and TRBJ1-2; TRBD1 agrees at 9 bases. This clonotype originated in a woman between 40 and 50 years old with COVID-19, enrolled during active disease. Specimen: peripheral blood. The chain's CDR3 is CASSSTGGDYGYTF. The CDR3 DNA is TGCGCCAGCAGCTCGACAGGGGGAGACTATGGCTACACCTTC.